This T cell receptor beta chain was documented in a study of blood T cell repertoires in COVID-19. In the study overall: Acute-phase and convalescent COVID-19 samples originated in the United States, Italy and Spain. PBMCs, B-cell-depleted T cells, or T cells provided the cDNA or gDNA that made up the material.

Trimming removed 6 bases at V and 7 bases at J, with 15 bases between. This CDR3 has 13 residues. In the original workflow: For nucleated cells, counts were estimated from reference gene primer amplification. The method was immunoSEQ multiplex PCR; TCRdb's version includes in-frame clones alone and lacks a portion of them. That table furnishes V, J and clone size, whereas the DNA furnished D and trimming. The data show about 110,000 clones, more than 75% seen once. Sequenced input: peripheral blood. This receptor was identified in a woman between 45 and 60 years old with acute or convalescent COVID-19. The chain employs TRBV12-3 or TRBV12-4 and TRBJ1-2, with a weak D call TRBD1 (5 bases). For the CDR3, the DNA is TGTGCCAGCAGACCCCCGGGGGAGATTGGCTACACCTTC. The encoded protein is CASRPPGEIGYTF.